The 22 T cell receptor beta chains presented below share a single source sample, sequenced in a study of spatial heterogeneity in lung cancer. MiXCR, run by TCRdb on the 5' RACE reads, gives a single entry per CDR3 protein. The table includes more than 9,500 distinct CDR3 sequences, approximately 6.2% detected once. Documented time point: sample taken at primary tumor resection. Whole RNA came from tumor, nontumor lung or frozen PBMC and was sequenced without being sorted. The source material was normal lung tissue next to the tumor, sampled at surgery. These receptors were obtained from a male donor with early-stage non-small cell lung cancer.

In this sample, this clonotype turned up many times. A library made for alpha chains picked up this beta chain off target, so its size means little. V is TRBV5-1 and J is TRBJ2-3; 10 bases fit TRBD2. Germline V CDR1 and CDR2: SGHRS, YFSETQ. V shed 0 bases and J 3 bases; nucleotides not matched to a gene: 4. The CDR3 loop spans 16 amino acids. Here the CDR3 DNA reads TGCGCCAGCAGCTTGGGACTAGCGGGCATGACAGATACGCAGTATTTT. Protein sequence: CASSLGLAGMTDTQYF.

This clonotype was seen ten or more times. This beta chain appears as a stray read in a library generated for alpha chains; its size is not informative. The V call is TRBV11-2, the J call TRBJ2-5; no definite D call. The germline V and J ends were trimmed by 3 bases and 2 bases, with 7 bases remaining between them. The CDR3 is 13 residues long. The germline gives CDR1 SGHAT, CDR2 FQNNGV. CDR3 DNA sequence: TGTGCCAGCAGCTTGGGCGGACAAGAGACCCAGTACTTC. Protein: CASSLGGQETQYF.

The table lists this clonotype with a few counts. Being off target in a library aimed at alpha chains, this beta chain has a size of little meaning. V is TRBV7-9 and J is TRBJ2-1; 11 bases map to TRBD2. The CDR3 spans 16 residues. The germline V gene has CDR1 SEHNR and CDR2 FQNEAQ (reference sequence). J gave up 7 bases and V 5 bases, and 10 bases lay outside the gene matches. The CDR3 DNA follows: TGTGCCAGCAGCCCAGCACTAGCGGGGGCCTGGAATGAGCAGTTCTTC. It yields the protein CASSPALAGAWNEQFF.

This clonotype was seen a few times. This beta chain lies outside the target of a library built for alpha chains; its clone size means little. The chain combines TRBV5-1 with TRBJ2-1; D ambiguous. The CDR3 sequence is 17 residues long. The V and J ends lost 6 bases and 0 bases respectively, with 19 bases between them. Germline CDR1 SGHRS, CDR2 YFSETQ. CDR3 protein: CASTRELHRDSYNEQFF. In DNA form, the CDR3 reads TGCGCCAGCACCCGAGAACTGCACAGAGACTCCTACAATGAGCAGTTCTTC. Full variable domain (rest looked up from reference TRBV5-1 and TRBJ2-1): KAGVTQTPRYLIKTRGQQVTLSCSPISGHRSVSWYQQTPGQGLQFLFEYFSETQRNKGNFPGRFSGRQFSNSRSEMNVSTLELGDSALYLCASTRELHRDSYNEQFFGPGTRLTVL.

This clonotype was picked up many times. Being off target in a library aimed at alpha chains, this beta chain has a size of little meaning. The CDR3 nucleotides are TGTGCCAGCAGCCTGACTAGCGGGAGCGCCTACGAGCAGTACTTC. Translating it yields CASSLTSGSAYEQYF. The chain links TRBV7-9 to TRBJ2-7; 12 bases align to TRBD2. This CDR3 comprises 15 residues. The V segment lost 5 bases and the J segment 2 bases; nucleotides outside the gene matches: 4. Germline V lookup: CDR1 SEHNR, CDR2 FQNEAQ (reference sequence). The whole variable domain, remainder taken from reference TRBV7-9 and TRBJ2-7, is DTGVSQNPRHKITKRGQNVTFRCDPISEHNRLYWYRQTLGQGPEFLTYFQNEAQLEKSRLLSDRFSAERPKGSFSTLEIQRTEQGDSAMYLCASSLTSGSAYEQYFGPGTRLTVT.

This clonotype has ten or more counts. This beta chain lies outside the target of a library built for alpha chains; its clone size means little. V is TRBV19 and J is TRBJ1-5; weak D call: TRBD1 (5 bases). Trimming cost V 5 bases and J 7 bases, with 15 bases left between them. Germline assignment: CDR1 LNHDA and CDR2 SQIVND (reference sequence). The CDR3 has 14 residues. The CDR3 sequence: CASSLQQEPQPQHF. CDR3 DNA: TGTGCCAGTAGTCTTCAACAGGAACCCCAGCCCCAGCATTTT.

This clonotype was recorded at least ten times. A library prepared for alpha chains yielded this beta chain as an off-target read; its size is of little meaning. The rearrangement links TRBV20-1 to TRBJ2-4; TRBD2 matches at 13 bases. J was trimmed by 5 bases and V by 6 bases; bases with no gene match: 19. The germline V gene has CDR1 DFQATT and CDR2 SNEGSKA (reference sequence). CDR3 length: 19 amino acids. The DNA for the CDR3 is TGCAGTGCCTCACCCGCCCCCGGGACTAGCGGGGAAGGGGAAAACATTCAGTACTTC. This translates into CSASPAPGTSGEGENIQYF.

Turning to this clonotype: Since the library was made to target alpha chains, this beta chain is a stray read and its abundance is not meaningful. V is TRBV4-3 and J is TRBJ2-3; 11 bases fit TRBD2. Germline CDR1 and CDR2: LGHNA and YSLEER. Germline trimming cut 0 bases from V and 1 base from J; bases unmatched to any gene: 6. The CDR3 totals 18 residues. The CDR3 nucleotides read TGCGCCAGCAGCCAAGATTTTACTAGCGGGGGCCGCACAGATACGCAGTATTTT. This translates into CASSQDFTSGGRTDTQYF.

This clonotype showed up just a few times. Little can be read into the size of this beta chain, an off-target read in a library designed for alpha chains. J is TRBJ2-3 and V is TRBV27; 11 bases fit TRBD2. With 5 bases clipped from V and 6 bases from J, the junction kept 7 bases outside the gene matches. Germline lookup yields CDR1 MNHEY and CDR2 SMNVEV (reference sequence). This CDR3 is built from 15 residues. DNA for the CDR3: TGTGCCAGCAGTCTTAGCGGGAGGGCCCGGGATACGCAGTATTTT. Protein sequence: CASSLSGRARDTQYF.

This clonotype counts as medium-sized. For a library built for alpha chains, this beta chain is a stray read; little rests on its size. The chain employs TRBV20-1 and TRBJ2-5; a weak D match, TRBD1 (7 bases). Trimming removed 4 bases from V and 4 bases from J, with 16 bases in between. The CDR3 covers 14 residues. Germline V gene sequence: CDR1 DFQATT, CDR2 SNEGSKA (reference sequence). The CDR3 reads CSANPGTAGETQYF. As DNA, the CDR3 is TGCAGTGCTAACCCTGGGACAGCGGGAGAGACCCAGTACTTC.

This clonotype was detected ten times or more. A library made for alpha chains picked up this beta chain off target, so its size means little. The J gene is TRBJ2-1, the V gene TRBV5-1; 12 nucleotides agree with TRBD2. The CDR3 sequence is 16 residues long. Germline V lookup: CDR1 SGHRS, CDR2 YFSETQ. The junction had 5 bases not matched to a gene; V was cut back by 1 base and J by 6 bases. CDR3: CASSLTLAGGPNEQFF. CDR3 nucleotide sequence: TGCGCCAGCAGCTTGACTCTAGCGGGAGGGCCCAATGAGCAGTTCTTC.

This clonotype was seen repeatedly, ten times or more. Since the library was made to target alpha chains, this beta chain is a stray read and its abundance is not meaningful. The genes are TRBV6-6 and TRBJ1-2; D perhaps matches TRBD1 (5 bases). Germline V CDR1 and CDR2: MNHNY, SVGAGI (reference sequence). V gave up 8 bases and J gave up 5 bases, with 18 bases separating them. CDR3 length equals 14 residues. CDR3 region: CASSFPTDLYGYTF. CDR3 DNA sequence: TGTGCCAGCTCATTCCCGACAGACCTATATGGCTACACCTTC.

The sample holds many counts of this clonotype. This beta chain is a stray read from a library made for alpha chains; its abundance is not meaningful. The CDR3 nucleotides read TGTGCCAGCAGCCCTGAATGGCGGGAACATGAGCAGTTCTTC. This translates into CASSPEWREHEQFF. The rearrangement uses TRBV6-1 and TRBJ2-1; D is possibly TRBD2 (6 bases). This CDR3 comprises 14 residues. CDR1 MNHNS and CDR2 SASEGT come from the germline V gene. Trimming removed 6 bases at V and 8 bases at J, with 17 bases between.

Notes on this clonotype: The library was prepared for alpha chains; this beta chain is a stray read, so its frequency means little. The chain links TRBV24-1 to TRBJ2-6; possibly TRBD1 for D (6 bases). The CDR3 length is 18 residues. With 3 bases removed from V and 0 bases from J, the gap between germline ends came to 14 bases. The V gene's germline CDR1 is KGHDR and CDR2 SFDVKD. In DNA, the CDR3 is TGTGCCACCAGTGATCACAGGGCCGCTTCCTCTGGGGCCAACGTCCTGACTTTC. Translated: CATSDHRAASSGANVLTF.

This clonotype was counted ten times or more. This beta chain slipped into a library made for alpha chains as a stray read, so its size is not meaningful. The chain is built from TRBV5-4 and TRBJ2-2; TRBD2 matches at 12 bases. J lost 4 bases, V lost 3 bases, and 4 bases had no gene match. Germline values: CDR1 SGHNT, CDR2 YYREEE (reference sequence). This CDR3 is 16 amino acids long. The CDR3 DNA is TGTGCCAGCAGCTCCGGACTAGCGGGAAGCACCGGGGAGCTGTTTTTT. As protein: CASSSGLAGSTGELFF.

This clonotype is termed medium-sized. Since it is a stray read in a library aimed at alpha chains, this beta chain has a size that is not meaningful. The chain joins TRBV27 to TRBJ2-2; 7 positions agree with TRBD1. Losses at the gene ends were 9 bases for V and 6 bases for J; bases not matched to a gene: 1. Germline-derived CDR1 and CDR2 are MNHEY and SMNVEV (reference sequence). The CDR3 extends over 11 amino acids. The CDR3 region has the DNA TGTGCCAGGACAGGGTCCGGGGAGCTGTTTTTT. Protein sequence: CARTGSGELFF.

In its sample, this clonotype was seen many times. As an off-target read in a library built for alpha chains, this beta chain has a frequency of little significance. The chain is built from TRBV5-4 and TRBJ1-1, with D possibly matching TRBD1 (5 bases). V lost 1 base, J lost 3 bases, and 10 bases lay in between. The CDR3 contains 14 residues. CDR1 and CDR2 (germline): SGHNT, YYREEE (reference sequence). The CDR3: CASSLYWDHTEAFF. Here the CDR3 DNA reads TGTGCCAGCAGCTTGTATTGGGACCACACTGAAGCTTTCTTT.

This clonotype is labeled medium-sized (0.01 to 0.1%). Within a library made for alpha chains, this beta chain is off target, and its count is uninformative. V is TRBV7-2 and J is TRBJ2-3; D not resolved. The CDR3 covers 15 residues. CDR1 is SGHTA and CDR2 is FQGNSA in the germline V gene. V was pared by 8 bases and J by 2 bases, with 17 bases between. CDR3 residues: CASSPTEVNTDTQYF. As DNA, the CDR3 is TGTGCCAGCTCTCCTACCGAGGTTAACACAGATACGCAGTATTTT. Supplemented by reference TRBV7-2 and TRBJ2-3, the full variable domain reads GAGVSQSPSNKVTEKGKDVELRCDPISGHTALYWYRQSLGQGLEFLIYFQGNSAPDKSGLPSDRFSAERTGGSVSTLTIQRTQQEDSAVYLCASSPTEVNTDTQYFGPGTRLTVL.

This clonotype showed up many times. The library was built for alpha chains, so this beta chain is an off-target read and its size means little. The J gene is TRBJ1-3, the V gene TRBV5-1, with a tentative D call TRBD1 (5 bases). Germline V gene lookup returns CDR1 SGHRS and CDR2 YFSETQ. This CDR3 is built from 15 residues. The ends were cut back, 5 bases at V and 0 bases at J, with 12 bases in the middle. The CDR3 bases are TGCGCCAGCAGTCAGTCCGACAGCTCTGGAAACACCATATATTTT. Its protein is CASSQSDSSGNTIYF.

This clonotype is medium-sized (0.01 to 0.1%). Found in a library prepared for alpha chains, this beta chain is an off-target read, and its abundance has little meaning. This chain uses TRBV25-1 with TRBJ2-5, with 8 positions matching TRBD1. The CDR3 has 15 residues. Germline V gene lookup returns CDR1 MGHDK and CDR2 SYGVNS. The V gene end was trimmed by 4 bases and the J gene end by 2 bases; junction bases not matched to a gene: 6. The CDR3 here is CASSAGTGPQETQYF. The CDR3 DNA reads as TGTGCCAGCAGTGCCGGGACAGGCCCTCAAGAGACCCAGTACTTC. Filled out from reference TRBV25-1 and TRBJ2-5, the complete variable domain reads EADIYQTPRYLVIGTGKKITLECSQTMGHDKMYWYQQDPGMELHLIHYSYGVNSTEKGDLSSESTVSRIRTEHFPLTLESARPSHTSQYLCASSAGTGPQETQYFGPGTRLLVL.

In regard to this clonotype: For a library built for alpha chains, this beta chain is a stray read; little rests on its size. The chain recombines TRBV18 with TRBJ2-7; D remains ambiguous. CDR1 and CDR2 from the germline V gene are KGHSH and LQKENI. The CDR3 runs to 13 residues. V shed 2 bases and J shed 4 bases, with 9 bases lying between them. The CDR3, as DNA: TGTGCCAGCTCACCAGTTTCCGCTTACGAGCAGTACTTC. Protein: CASSPVSAYEQYF.

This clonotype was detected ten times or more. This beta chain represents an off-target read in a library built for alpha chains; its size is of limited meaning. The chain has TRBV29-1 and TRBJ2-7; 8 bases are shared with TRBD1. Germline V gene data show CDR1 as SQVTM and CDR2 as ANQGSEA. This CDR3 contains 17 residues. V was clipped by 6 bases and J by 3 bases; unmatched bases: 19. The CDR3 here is CSVTRIAVLGQDYEQYF. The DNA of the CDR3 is TGCAGCGTCACACGAATAGCCGTCCTGGGACAGGACTACGAGCAGTACTTC.